The T cell receptor (beta chain) under discussion was sequenced for a study of shared clonotypes between healthy human individuals. The study's findings and limits: Sampling was confined to blood; repertoires within tissues likely differ.

The assay was run at deep level. TCRdb keeps only in-frame clones here, not all; method: immunoSEQ multiplex PCR. The profile covers more than 2 million clones, with 85% to 95% appearing a single time and about 1.6% taken by the ten largest. Per the germline V gene, CDR1 is LGHNA and CDR2 is YNFKEQ. The CDR3 sequence is 18 residues long. The germline V and J ends were trimmed by 2 bases and 2 bases, with 21 bases remaining between them. For this clone: Its antigen is undetermined.

CD45RO-negative, CCR7-selected cells formed the naive CD8 fraction, which excluded terminally differentiated effector memory CD45RA+ cells. This sequence joins TRBV4-2 and TRBJ2-5, with D maybe TRBD1 (5 bases). Sequenced input: naive CD8+ T cells from PBMCs. The receptor's source is a man aged 18 to 29 in good health. Some clones in this sample may be carry-over from other donors' samples. The CDR3 DNA reads as TGTGCCAGCAGCCAAATCGGGTTCCCCGACAGCAGGCAAGAGACCCAGTACTTC. Protein: CASSQIGFPDSRQETQYF.